This T cell receptor beta chain was identified during a study of blood T cell repertoires in COVID-19. As for the study in general: COVID-19 samples from acute and convalescent phases originated in the United States, Italy and Spain.

The CDR3 consists of 17 residues. Trimming pared 5 bases from V and 1 base from J, leaving 20 bases between. The germline V gene has CDR1 SGHVS and CDR2 FQNEAQ. Assay: immunoSEQ multiplex PCR; the TCRdb copy retains only in-frame clones and omits some. The sample comprises some 120,000 clones, over 75% of which are singletons, and 1.2% rests with the top ten. The genes are TRBV7-8 and TRBJ1-1; possibly TRBD1 for D (5 bases). The receptor was isolated from a woman over 75 with acute or convalescent COVID-19. What was sequenced was peripheral blood. The CDR3 coding sequence is TGTGCCAGCAGCCATCCCCCCGCTACAGGTTGGAACACTGAAGCTTTCTTT. It translates to CASSHPPATGWNTEAFF.